This T cell receptor beta chain was obtained from a study of regulatory T cells in long-lasting Graves disease listed by TCRdb under 2021. Regarding the research as a whole: Antithyroid drugs had been taken for less than 3 months by newly diagnosed Graves' disease patients. Patients with persistent Graves' disease were compared with patients with newly diagnosed Graves' disease using TCR sequencing and RNA sequencing of peripheral blood. The study was registered as a clinical trial and conducted in China. A total of around 35 samples were covered by TCR sequencing, comprising around 13 persistent and about 20 newly diagnosed Graves' disease patients.

The library was prepared using multiplex PCR. Sequenced using an Illumina HiSeq 4000. CDR3 regions were amplified by Arm-PCR with iRepertoire HTBI primers to construct TCR beta libraries. Before sequencing, the PCR products went through gel purification. The study's processing was this. Gene usage analysis of CDR3 amino acid clonotypes used the approximately 62 TRBV and approximately 13 TRBJ segments found across samples. COPE and FqMerger were used to merge filtered high-quality paired reads into contigs. BLAST was used to align contigs to the IMGT TRBV, TRBD and TRBJ reference genes, and CDR3 was defined following IMGT. Clonotypes above 0.1% frequency were classified as highly expanded clones. Shannon entropy was used to measure repertoire diversity, and the Gini coefficient was used to measure V-J evenness. Clonotypes shared by more than one individual were considered public. TCRdb reprocessing: public reads trimmed at Q25 with fastp, clones called with MiXCR, in-frame beta chains kept. Each entry merges the rows of one CDR3 protein and shows their most common DNA and genes. The V and J calls follow TCRdb's processing rather than the paper's. Within this sample are some 400,000 distinct CDR3 sequences, with more than 12% of them counted one time only. The ten largest clones add up to roughly 17% of the sample.

The time point label corresponds to: newly diagnosed GD, antithyroid drugs for less than 3 months. RNA was extracted from PBMCs in TRIzol for both TCR sequencing and RNA sequencing. Graves' disease was diagnosed according to American Thyroid Association guidelines. Patients were recruited from an endocrinology department in Xi'an, China. Each patient gave approximately 10 milliliters of peripheral blood, collected in an EDTA anticoagulant tube. Ficoll Paque Plus density gradient separation was used to isolate PBMCs, and no further T cell sorting was performed. RNA quality was checked with an Agilent 2100 Bioanalyzer and agarose gel, and concentration with a NanoDrop 2000. Study-level results and caveats: Sequencing and analysis were restricted to the TCR beta chain. Compared with newly diagnosed patients, patients with persistent Graves' disease had lower TCR Shannon entropy and fewer highly expanded clones, which suggests clonal expansion. More public clonotypes were shared among persistent patients (around 2,600) than among newly diagnosed patients (just under 1,000). The authors acknowledged the small sample size as a limitation that may reduce accuracy. The study examined only peripheral blood because the primary lesion, thyroid tissue, could not be accessed.

The table lists this clonotype with many counts. Its antigen has not been determined. No base-level quality is on record; no much larger clone is a single base apart. The same sample was also used in a study of T cells in Graves' hyperthyroidism and ophthalmopathy. As the second publication notes: Stable Graves' hyperthyroidism was defined as no progression to ophthalmopathy during 18 months of follow-up. Hyperthyroidism patients were newly diagnosed, had a disease duration of under 2 months, and were aged 18 to 65 years. Any patient with an uncontrolled infection, another autoimmune disease, pregnancy or lactation was excluded. Diagnoses relied on clinical symptoms, serum thyroxine and TRAb, thyroid ultrasound and orbital computed tomography. The TCR CDR3 was subjected to a first round of RT-PCR using the HTBI primer set and the Qiagen OneStep RT-PCR kit. Most expanded thyroid clonotypes (frequency above 0.001) were also found in blood, which suggests that blood repertoires may mirror thyroid immune responses. In cross-validation, a model built on a 13 V-J signature told ophthalmopathy apart from stable hyperthyroidism with roughly 87% sensitivity and around 83% specificity, and in testing the same model reached 80%/75%. In validation, the model predicted progression to ophthalmopathy with roughly 70% sensitivity and approximately 78% specificity, a median of 6.5 months before onset. To identify distinguishing TCR V-J signatures, a discovery cohort of 90 to 100 patients was used, comprising 40 to 45 with Graves' ophthalmopathy and approximately 57 with stable Graves' hyperthyroidism. An independent validation cohort of around 19 hyperthyroidism patients and some 15 patients who later progressed to ophthalmopathy tested prospective prediction of ophthalmopathy. For training and testing, the roughly 93 patients in the discovery cohort were randomly divided in a 7:3 ratio. In addition, the study compared T-cell repertoires in thyroid tissue and in blood from five to seven Graves' hyperthyroidism patients. After sampling, hyperthyroidism patients received methimazole starting at 30 mg daily, and ophthalmopathy patients received high-dose intravenous methylprednisolone. Libraries were constructed in a second round of multiplex PCR, after which size selection and purification were performed. Sequencing of the libraries was done on an Illumina HiSeq2000 using paired-end 100 bp reads. SOAPnuke was used to process the raw data, with reads discarded if the reads contained adapters or uncalled bases, had a mean Phred below 15, or lacked an exact constant-primer or identifier match. COPE v1.2.5 was used to merge the high-quality paired reads, and each unique nucleotide sequence was defined as a clonotype. Clonotypes were aligned to IMGT TRBV, TRBD and TRBJ reference segments using MiTCR v1.1. The analysis included only V-J combinations with a frequency above 0.0001, which together covered 99% to 99.2% of the repertoires. The TCS score was defined as F50 (clonal expansion) divided by E x V (chaos), with BLOSUM62-based TCRdist calculated between CDR3 peptides within each V-J. Welch's t-statistics and random forest reduced roughly 500 V-J features to roughly 13, which were used in a naive Bayes classifier (R e1071). No statistical method was used to fix the sample size in advance, and group allocation was not hidden from the investigators. The paper describes TCR Vbeta CDR3 sequencing of 140 or so peripheral blood samples, made up of 40 to 45 ophthalmopathy patients, over 70 hyperthyroidism patients and approximately 17 progressor patients.

This TCR derives from a woman in her twenties or thirties with Graves disease. Donor details come from another sample of the same person, matched by shared clones. The specimen was peripheral blood mononuclear cells (PBMCs), collected at new diagnosis, from a patient treated with antithyroid drugs.

CDR3 region: CASSPLRLGWDEQFF. The bases are TGTGCCAGCAGTCCCCTACGACTAGGGTGGGATGAGCAGTTCTTC. The chain is encoded by TRBV27 joined to TRBJ2-1, and perhaps TRBD2 as D gene, on 6 matching bases. Spanning cysteine to phenylalanine, the CDR3 consists of 15 amino acids. Only the CDR3 part of the read is kept: 45 bases, read in frame from the first base. The germline V gene (reference sequence) provides CDR1 MNHEY and CDR2 SMNVEV. Relative to germline, V is 5 bases shorter and J is 8 bases shorter, with 19 bases between their ends.